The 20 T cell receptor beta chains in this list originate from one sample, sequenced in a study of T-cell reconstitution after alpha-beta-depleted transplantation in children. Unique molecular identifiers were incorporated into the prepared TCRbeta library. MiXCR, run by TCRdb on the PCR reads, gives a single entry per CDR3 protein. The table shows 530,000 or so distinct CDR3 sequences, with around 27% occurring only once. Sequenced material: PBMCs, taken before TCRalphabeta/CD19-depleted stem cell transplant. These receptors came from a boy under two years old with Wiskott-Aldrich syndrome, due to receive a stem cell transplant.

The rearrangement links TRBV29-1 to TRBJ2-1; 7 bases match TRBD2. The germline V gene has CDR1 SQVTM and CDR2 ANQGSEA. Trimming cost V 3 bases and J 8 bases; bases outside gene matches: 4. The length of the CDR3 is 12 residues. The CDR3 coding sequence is TGCAGCGTTGACGGACTAGGGTATGAGCAGTTCTTC. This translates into CSVDGLGYEQFF.

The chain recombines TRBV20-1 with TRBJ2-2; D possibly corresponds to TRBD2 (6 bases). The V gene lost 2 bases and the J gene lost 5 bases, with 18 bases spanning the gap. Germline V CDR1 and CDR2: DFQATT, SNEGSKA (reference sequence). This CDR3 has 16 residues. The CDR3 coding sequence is TGCAGTGCTAGAAGGGGTCGGAGGGCGGCGACCGGGGAGCTGTTTTTT. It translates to CSARRGRRAATGELFF.

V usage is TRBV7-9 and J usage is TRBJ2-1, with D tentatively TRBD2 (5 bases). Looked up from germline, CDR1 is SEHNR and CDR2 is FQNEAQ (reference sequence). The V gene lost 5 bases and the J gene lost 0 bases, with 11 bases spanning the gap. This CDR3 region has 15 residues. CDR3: CASSVQRNSYNEQFF. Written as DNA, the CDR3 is TGTGCCAGCAGCGTCCAGCGGAACTCCTACAATGAGCAGTTCTTC. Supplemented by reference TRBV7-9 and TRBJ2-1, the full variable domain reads DTGVSQNPRHKITKRGQNVTFRCDPISEHNRLYWYRQTLGQGPEFLTYFQNEAQLEKSRLLSDRFSAERPKGSFSTLEIQRTEQGDSAMYLCASSVQRNSYNEQFFGPGTRLTVL.

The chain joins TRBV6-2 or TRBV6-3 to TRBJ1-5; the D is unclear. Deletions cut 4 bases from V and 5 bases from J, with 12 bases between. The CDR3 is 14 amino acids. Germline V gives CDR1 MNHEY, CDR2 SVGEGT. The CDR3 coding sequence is TGTGCCAGCAGTTCGTTAGACCGTGATCAGCCCCAGCATTTT. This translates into CASSSLDRDQPQHF.

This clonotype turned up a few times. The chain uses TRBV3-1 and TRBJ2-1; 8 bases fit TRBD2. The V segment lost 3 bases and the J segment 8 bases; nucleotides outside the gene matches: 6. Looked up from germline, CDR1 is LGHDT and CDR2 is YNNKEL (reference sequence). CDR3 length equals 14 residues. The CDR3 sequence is CASSHRGLGDEQFF. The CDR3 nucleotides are TGTGCCAGCAGCCATAGGGGACTAGGCGATGAGCAGTTCTTC.

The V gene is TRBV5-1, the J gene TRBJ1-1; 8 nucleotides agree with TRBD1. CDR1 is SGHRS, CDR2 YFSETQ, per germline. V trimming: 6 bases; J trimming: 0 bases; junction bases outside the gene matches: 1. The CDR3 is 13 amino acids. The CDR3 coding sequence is TGCGCCAGCAAGGACAGGGTGAACACTGAAGCTTTCTTT. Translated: CASKDRVNTEAFF.

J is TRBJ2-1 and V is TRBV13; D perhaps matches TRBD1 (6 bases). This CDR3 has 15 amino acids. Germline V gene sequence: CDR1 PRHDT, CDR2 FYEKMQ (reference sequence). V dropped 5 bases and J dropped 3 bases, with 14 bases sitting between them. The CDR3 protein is CASSRTRDIYNEQFF. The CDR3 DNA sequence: TGTGCCAGCAGCCGTACCCGGGACATCTACAATGAGCAGTTCTTC. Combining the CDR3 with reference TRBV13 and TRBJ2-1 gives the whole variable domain AAGVIQSPRHLIKEKRETATLKCYPIPRHDTVYWYQQGPGQDPQFLISFYEKMQSDKGSIPDRFSAQQFSDYHSELNMSSLELGDSALYFCASSRTRDIYNEQFFGPGTRLTVL.

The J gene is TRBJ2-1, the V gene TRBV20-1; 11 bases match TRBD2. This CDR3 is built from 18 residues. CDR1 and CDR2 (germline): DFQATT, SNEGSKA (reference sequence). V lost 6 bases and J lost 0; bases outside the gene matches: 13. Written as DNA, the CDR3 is TGCAGTGCCATTGCTAGCGGGAGGATTGGGAGCTCCTACAATGAGCAGTTCTTC. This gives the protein CSAIASGRIGSSYNEQFF.

DNA of the CDR3: TGTGCCAGCAGTTTCTCTCCGGGACAGGGGGCTGAGGAGACCCAGTACTTC. This codes for CASSFSPGQGAEETQYF. V and J are TRBV6-5 and TRBJ2-5; 12 bases map to TRBD1. Losses at the gene ends were 4 bases for V and 5 bases for J; bases not matched to a gene: 11. The CDR3 spans 17 residues. Germline loops: CDR1 MNHEY, CDR2 SVGAGI.

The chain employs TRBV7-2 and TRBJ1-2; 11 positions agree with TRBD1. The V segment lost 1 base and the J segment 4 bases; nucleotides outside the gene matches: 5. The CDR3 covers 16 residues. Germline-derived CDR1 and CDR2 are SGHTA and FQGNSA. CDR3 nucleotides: TGTGCCAGCAGCTTAGGGGGGACAGGGGGAGGCTATGGCTACACCTTC. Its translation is CASSLGGTGGGYGYTF.

The CDR3 nucleotides read TGCGCCAGCAGCCGGAGACGTAGCACAGATACGCAGTATTTT. Its protein product is CASSRRRSTDTQYF. This sequence joins TRBV5-1 and TRBJ2-3; the D is unclear. Per germline, CDR1 SGHRS and CDR2 YFSETQ. The CDR3 sequence is 14 residues long. Trimming stripped 4 bases from V and 0 bases from J, with 9 bases between.

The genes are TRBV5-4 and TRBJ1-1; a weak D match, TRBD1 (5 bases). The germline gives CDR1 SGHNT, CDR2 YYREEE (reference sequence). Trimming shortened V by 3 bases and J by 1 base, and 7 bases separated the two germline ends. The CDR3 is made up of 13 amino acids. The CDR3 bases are TGTGCCAGCAGCTGGGGGGGGAACACTGAAGCTTTCTTT. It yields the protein CASSWGGNTEAFF.

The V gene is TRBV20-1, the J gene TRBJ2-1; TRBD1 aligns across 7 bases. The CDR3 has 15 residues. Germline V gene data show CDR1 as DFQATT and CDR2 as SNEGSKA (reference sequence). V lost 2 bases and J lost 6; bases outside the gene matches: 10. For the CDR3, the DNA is TGCAGTGCTAGAACGGAAGCCCGGGACAGCAATGAGCAGTTCTTC. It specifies CSARTEARDSNEQFF.

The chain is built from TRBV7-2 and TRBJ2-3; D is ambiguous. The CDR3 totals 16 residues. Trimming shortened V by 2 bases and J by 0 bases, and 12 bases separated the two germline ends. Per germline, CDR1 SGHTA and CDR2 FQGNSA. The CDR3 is CASSLLGSTSTDTQYF. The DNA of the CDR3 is TGTGCCAGCAGCTTATTAGGATCCACTAGCACAGATACGCAGTATTTT.

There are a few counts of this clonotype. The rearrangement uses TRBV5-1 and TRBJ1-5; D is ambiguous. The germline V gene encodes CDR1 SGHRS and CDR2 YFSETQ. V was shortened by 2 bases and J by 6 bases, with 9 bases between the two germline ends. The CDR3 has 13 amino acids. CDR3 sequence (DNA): TGCGCCAGCAGCTTTTCGGCCGGTCAGCCCCAGCATTTT. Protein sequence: CASSFSAGQPQHF.

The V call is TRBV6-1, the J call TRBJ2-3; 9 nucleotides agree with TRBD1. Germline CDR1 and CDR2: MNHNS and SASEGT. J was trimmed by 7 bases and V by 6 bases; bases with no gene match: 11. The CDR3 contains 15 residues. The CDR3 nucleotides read TGTGCCAGCAGATTCAGGACAGGGGTGTCAAATACGCAGTATTTT. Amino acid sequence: CASRFRTGVSNTQYF.

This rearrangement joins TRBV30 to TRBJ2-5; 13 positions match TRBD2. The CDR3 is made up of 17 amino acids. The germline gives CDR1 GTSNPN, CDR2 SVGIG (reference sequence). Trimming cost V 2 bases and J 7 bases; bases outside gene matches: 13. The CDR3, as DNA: TGTGCCTGGAGTTTCCACAAACTAGCGGGAGGGGAGATGACCCAGTACTTC. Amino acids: CAWSFHKLAGGEMTQYF. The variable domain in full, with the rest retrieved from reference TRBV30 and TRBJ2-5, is SQTIHQWPATLVQPVGSPLSLECTVEGTSNPNLYWYRQAAGRGLQLLFYSVGIGQISSEVPQNLSASRPQDRQFILSSKKLLLSDSGFYLCAWSFHKLAGGEMTQYFGPGTRLLVL.

In DNA form, the CDR3 reads TGTGCCAGCAGTTCATGGCGGCTATTTCCCTACAATGAGCAGTTCTTC. Amino acid sequence: CASSSWRLFPYNEQFF. This rearrangement joins TRBV12-3 or TRBV12-4 to TRBJ2-1; D gene unclear. The V end was cut by 4 bases, the J end by 2 bases, with 15 bases between. This CDR3 spans 16 amino acids.

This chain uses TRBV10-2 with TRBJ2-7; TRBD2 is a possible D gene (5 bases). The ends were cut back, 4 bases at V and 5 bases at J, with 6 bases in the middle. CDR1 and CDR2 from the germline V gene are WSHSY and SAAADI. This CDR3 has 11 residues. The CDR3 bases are TGCGCCAGCAGTGCCGGGAACGAGCAGTACTTC. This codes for CASSAGNEQYF.

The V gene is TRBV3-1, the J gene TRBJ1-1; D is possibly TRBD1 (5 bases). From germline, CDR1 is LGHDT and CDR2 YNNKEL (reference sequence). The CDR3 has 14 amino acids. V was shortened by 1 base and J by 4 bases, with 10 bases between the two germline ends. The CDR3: CASSQVGGGTEAFF. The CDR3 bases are TGTGCCAGCAGCCAAGTTGGGGGGGGCACTGAAGCTTTCTTT.